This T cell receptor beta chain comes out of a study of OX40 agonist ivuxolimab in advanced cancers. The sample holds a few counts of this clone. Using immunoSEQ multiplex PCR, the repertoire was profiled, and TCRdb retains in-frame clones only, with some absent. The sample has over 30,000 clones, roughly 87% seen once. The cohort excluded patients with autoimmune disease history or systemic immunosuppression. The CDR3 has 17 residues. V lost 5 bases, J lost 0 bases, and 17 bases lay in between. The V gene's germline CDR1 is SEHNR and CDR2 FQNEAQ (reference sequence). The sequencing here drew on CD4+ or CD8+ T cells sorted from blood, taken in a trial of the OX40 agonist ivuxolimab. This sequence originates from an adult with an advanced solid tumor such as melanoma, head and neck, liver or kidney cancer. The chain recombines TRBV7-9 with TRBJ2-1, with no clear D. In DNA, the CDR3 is TGTGCCAGCAGCCATGGGTTAAGGACCATCTCCTACAATGAGCAGTTCTTC. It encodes CASSHGLRTISYNEQFF.